Below are 24 T cell receptor beta chains sequenced from a single sample in a study of beta chain features in type 1 diabetes. The entirety of the isolated RNA underwent reverse transcription, so expressed TCRB transcripts were sequenced. TCRdb's copy holds only in-frame clones and misses some; the assay was immunoSEQ multiplex PCR. This sample carries hundreds of thousands of clones, around 14% of them seen once, and the ten largest clones take approximately 0.024%. The sequencing input was naive CD4+ T cells from blood. These receptors originate from a woman aged 40 to 49 in good health.

This clone appeared once. The chain has TRBV5-4 and TRBJ1-2, with 9 bases that match TRBD1. The CDR3 consists of 15 residues. CDR1 is SGHNT and CDR2 is YYREEE in the germline V gene (reference sequence). J lost 4 bases, V lost 4 bases, and 8 bases had no gene match. CDR3 sequence (DNA): TGTGCCAGCAGCCCGGACAGGGGCCCCTTCTATGGCTACACCTTC. As protein: CASSPDRGPFYGYTF.

The J gene is TRBJ2-3, the V gene TRBV4-1; 9 nucleotides agree with TRBD2. V was clipped by 0 bases and J by 6 bases; unmatched bases: 4. This CDR3 is 15 amino acids long. Germline lookup yields CDR1 MGHRA and CDR2 YSYEKL. The CDR3 DNA follows: TGCGCCAGCAGCCAAGACCGCGGGGGGGCGGATACGCAGTATTTT. Protein product: CASSQDRGGADTQYF.

This clone was seen more than once but under ten times. The rearrangement uses TRBV4-3 and TRBJ1-2; 7 bases line up with TRBD1. CDR1 LGHNA and CDR2 YSLEER come from the germline V gene. The CDR3 contains 14 residues. Losses at the gene ends were 2 bases for V and 4 bases for J; bases not matched to a gene: 4. The CDR3 here is CASSQPGQSYGYTF. DNA of the CDR3: TGCGCCAGCAGCCAACCGGGACAGTCCTATGGCTACACCTTC.

This chain links TRBV28 with TRBJ1-3; D is undetermined. The CDR3 runs 16 residues. The germline V gene has CDR1 MDHEN and CDR2 SYDVKM. Trimming shortened V by 6 bases and J by 0 bases, and 15 bases separated the two germline ends. DNA for the CDR3: TGTGCCAGCAGCACCCTAGCCCGGTCCTCTGGAAACACCATATATTTT. Translation gives CASSTLARSSGNTIYF.

This clone was seen a handful of times. The chain links TRBV15 to TRBJ2-1; 10 bases match TRBD2. The CDR3 is 15 residues long. The V gene end was trimmed by 3 bases and the J gene end by 6 bases; junction bases not matched to a gene: 5. Germline CDR1 reads LNHNV; CDR2 reads YYDKDF (reference sequence). In DNA form, the CDR3 reads TGTGCCACCAGCAGGAGCGGGGGGGCGAGCAATGAGCAGTTCTTC. This codes for CATSRSGGASNEQFF.

The chain couples TRBV6-1 to TRBJ1-1; 9 bases agree with TRBD1. This CDR3 has 13 amino acids. Germline loops: CDR1 MNHNS, CDR2 SASEGT. The V and J ends lost 6 bases and 1 base, in that order; junction bases with no gene match: 0. CDR3 DNA: TGTGCCAGCAGGGACAGGGGGAACACTGAAGCTTTCTTT. The encoded protein is CASRDRGNTEAFF.

This clone was counted a few times. The chain employs TRBV5-4 and TRBJ2-5; the match to TRBD2 covers 7 bases. The CDR3 has 14 amino acids. J was trimmed by 3 bases and V by 1 base; bases with no gene match: 3. The germline V gene encodes CDR1 SGHNT and CDR2 YYREEE (reference sequence). The CDR3 coding sequence is TGTGCCAGCAGCTTGAGCCTAGCGGAAGAGACCCAGTACTTC. This gives the protein CASSLSLAEETQYF.

CDR3 protein: CTSSPKWGRRGETQYF. The CDR3 bases are TGCACCAGCAGCCCCAAGTGGGGGCGCAGAGGGGAGACCCAGTACTTC. The chain is built from TRBV1 and TRBJ2-5; no DNA check was done on the table's D call, TRBD1. TRBV1 counts as a pseudogene. The CDR3 is made up of 16 amino acids.

The chain recombines TRBV2 with TRBJ2-7, with 9 bases identical to TRBD1. J was trimmed by 3 bases and V by 5 bases; bases with no gene match: 5. The CDR3 sequence is 14 residues long. The V gene's germline CDR1 is SNHLY and CDR2 FYNNEI. As DNA, the CDR3 is TGTGCCAGCAGTAAGGACAGGGGCATCTACGAGCAGTACTTC. Translation gives CASSKDRGIYEQYF.

CDR3 DNA: TGTGCCAGCAGCCCTTTCGCCGGGGAGGCAAACACCATATATTTT. Amino acid sequence: CASSPFAGEANTIYF. This chain connects TRBV11-2 to TRBJ1-3; D gene unclear. V was pared by 5 bases and J by 6 bases, with 17 bases between. The germline V gene has CDR1 SGHAT and CDR2 FQNNGV. This CDR3 comprises 15 residues.

This chain's CDR3 is CASSFPSGGTDTQYF. The CDR3 DNA sequence: TGCGCCAGCAGCTTCCCTAGCGGGGGAACTGATACGCAGTATTTT. The genes are TRBV5-1 and TRBJ2-3; TRBD2 matches 10 bases. Germline V gene lookup returns CDR1 SGHRS and CDR2 YFSETQ. V gave up 2 bases and J gave up 6 bases; unmatched junction bases: 6. This CDR3 comprises 15 residues.

This clone showed up just a few times. The genes are TRBV11-2 and TRBJ2-5; 8 nucleotides align to TRBD2. The germline gives CDR1 SGHAT, CDR2 FQNNGV. This CDR3 is 18 amino acids long. V shed 1 base, J shed 5 bases, and the junction held 15 bases outside the gene matches. CDR3 in amino acids: CASSLVTSGGAGWETQYF. CDR3 DNA: TGTGCCAGCAGCTTAGTTACCTCCGGGGGGGCGGGGTGGGAGACCCAGTACTTC.

The J gene is TRBJ2-7, the V gene TRBV6-4; 7 bases align to TRBD2. Germline V CDR1 and CDR2: MRHNA, SNTAGT. CDR3 size: 9 residues. V was clipped by 11 bases and J by 7 bases; unmatched bases: 2. CDR3 in amino acids: CAAGGEQYF. The DNA of the CDR3 is TGTGCCGCCGGGGGGGAGCAGTACTTC.

CDR3 sequence: CASSPNRGGEAFF. CDR3 in DNA: TGCGCCAGCAGCCCAAACAGGGGGGGTGAAGCTTTCTTT. The V and J genes are TRBV5-1 and TRBJ1-1; 8 bases map to TRBD1. Germline V gives CDR1 SGHRS, CDR2 YFSETQ. The CDR3 extends over 13 amino acids. V dropped 4 bases and J dropped 7; count of bases not matched to a gene: 6.

The chain carries TRBV27 and TRBJ2-5; 8 bases fit TRBD1. V trimming: 2 bases; J trimming: 5 bases; junction bases outside the gene matches: 7. The germline V gene encodes CDR1 MNHEY and CDR2 SMNVEV (reference sequence). The CDR3 has 15 amino acids. CDR3 amino acids: CASSLQRTGMETQYF. The CDR3 DNA follows: TGTGCCAGCAGTTTACAACGGACAGGGATGGAGACCCAGTACTTC.

The chain employs TRBV19 and TRBJ2-2, with TRBD2 matching over 7 bases. CDR1 and CDR2 from the germline V gene are LNHDA and SQIVND (reference sequence). Trimming cost V 3 bases and J 5 bases; bases outside gene matches: 6. This CDR3 region has 15 residues. CDR3 nucleotide sequence: TGTGCCAGTAGTATCATCAGCGGGGCGACCGGGGAGCTGTTTTTT. This encodes CASSIISGATGELFF.

This clone was found a few times. V and J are TRBV4-1 and TRBJ2-3, with 9 bases fitting TRBD2. Trimming removed 0 bases from V and 7 bases from J; junction bases left unmatched: 8. CDR1 and CDR2 from the germline V gene are MGHRA and YSYEKL. CDR3 length: 16 amino acids. CDR3 residues: CASSQDRGGGGNTQYF. The CDR3 DNA sequence: TGCGCCAGCAGCCAAGATCGGGGCGGGGGGGGAAATACGCAGTATTTT.

This clone was seen only a few times. At the DNA level, this CDR3 is encoded by other sequences in the same sample as well. J is TRBJ1-2 and V is TRBV9; possibly TRBD1 for D (6 bases). Trimming removed 3 bases from V and 2 bases from J, with 11 bases in between. The CDR3 contains 14 residues. The germline V gene encodes CDR1 SGDLS and CDR2 YYNGEE. This CDR3 is CASSASTGNYGYTF. In nucleotides, the CDR3 is TGTGCCAGCAGCGCTAGTACAGGGAACTATGGCTACACCTTC.

This clone was seen many times. V usage is TRBV28 and J usage is TRBJ2-7, with D maybe TRBD2 (5 bases). Germline CDR1 reads MDHEN; CDR2 reads SYDVKM. Trimming removed 3 bases at V and 0 bases at J, with 6 bases between. The CDR3 length is 13 residues. The chain's CDR3 is CASSFGSSYEQYF. The CDR3 DNA reads as TGTGCCAGCAGTTTTGGGAGCTCCTACGAGCAGTACTTC.

This clone was seen a few times. The chain joins TRBV5-4 to TRBJ2-3; 10 bases align to TRBD2. This CDR3 is built from 16 residues. The V gene end was trimmed by 0 bases and the J gene end by 0 bases; junction bases not matched to a gene: 1. Germline V gene sequence: CDR1 SGHNT, CDR2 YYREEE (reference sequence). CDR3 in DNA: TGTGCCAGCAGCTTGGAACTAGCGGGGAGCACAGATACGCAGTATTTT. Protein: CASSLELAGSTDTQYF.

This chain connects TRBV11-2 to TRBJ2-7, with D possibly TRBD2 on 6 matching bases. V lost 2 bases and J 6 bases, leaving 17 bases between the germline ends. The CDR3 has 15 amino acids. Germline V lookup: CDR1 SGHAT, CDR2 FQNNGV. The CDR3 DNA follows: TGTGCCAGCAGCTTAATTTGGAGGGCTTTCGGCGAGCAGTACTTC. Translating it yields CASSLIWRAFGEQYF.

This chain links TRBV19 with TRBJ2-1, with TRBD1 identical over 9 bases. J gave up 5 bases and V 7 bases, and 12 bases lay outside the gene matches. This CDR3 has 16 amino acids. Germline values: CDR1 LNHDA, CDR2 SQIVND (reference sequence). This CDR3 reads CASTSIRQGVNNEQFF. The CDR3 DNA sequence: TGTGCCAGTACCTCAATAAGACAGGGGGTTAACAATGAGCAGTTCTTC. The full variable domain, its missing parts supplied by reference TRBV19 and TRBJ2-1, is DGGITQSPKYLFRKEGQNVTLSCEQNLNHDAMYWYRQDPGQGLRLIYYSQIVNDFQKGDIAEGYSVSREKKESFPLTVTSAQKNPTAFYLCASTSIRQGVNNEQFFGPGTRLTVL.

This clone was counted only a few times. The chain carries TRBV27 and TRBJ1-2; D is unresolved. This CDR3 contains 16 residues. Germline V gene sequence: CDR1 MNHEY, CDR2 SMNVEV (reference sequence). V gave up 3 bases and J gave up 4 bases, with 18 bases separating them. CDR3 residues: CASSLLPLTTLYGYTF. The DNA for the CDR3 is TGTGCCAGCAGTTTGCTCCCCCTGACAACCCTCTATGGCTACACCTTC.

This clone was seen a few times. J is TRBJ2-2 and V is TRBV9; 12 bases match TRBD2. Germline values: CDR1 SGDLS, CDR2 YYNGEE. The ends lost 6 bases at V and 6 bases at J; junction bases unmatched: 9. This CDR3 is built from 16 residues. The chain's CDR3 is CASKKSSGGAPGELFF. CDR3 nucleotide sequence: TGTGCCAGCAAGAAATCTAGCGGGGGGGCCCCCGGGGAGCTGTTTTTT.